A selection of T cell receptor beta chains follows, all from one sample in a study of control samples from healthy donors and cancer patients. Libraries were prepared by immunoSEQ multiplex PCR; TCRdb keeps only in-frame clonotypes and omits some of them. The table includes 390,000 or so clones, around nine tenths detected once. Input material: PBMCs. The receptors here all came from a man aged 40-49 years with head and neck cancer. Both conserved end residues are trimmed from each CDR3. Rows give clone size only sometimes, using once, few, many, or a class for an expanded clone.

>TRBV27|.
ASVLRQGYNEQF
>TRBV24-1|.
ATSRTGLSYGYT
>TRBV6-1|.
ASSEVEGGGGNQPQH
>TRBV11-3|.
ASSPGSGAGEQF
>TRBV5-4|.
ASSLVGSYEQY
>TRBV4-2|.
ASSQDRTGWLASYEQY
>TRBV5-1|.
ASSPGLADEQF
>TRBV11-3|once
ASSRGSFHEQF
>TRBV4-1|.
ASTDRGLSGNTIY
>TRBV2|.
ASSVEGTSIHEQY
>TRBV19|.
ASSIGGDSFHQPQH
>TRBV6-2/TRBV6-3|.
ASSPRLNYGYT
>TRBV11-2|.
ASSLRGMNSPLH
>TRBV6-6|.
ASSQRAGVQAETQY
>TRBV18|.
ASCMAGGPTDTQY
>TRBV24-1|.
ATSDSNRERFDEQF
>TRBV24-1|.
ATSGPSDNQPQH
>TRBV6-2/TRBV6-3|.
ASSYDGPYEQY
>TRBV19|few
ASSIGDGSYEQY
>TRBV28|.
ASSSSTGVNTGELF
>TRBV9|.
ASSEGTGPQH
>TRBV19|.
ASSHRSGGRVTEAF
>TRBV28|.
ASRLPGLAGNNEQF
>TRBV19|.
ASSSGGIYNEQF
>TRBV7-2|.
ASSLRAGGAEYEQY
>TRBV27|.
ASSPPPQGAGADTQY
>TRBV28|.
ASTSTVKNIQY
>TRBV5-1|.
ASSHNTGENTEAF
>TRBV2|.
ASGLRTGQGAEAF
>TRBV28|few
ASSFVRGDGYT
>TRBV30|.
AWGGRGATGELF
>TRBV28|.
ASSSGQGRIYEQY
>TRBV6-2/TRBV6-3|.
ASSYPDRGQPQH
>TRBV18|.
ASSPIAEPSTDTQY
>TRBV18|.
ASSPRTSGTDTQY
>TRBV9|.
ASSITGSGFTDTQY
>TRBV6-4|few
ASSDGNRYNEQF
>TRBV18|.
ASSPQSGLLTGELF
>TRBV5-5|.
ASSLAGTGYEQY
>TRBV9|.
ASSVASPGQGASDTQY
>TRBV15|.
ATSSRRTGVREKLF
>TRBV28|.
ASSPAQGLDTQY